This entry describes one TCR beta chain. No antigen is known for it. The data belong to a study of cytomegalovirus exposure and HLA in healthy donors. About the research overall: Tens of millions of unique TCRs from HLA-typed donors made up an early data release. The study's findings and limits: Associated with cytomegalovirus, according to the listing, were 150 to 200 TCR beta chains. Analyses of presence/absence relied on an assumption of roughly uniform sequencing depth across donors.

PCR amplification relied on 60 Vbeta primers (plus 13 Jbeta primers). Repertoires were generated with immunoSEQ multiplex PCR, while TCRdb's copy carries only in-frame clones and drops some. This table holds approximately 150,000 clones, around 75% found once. Germline V gene lookup returns CDR1 MDHEN and CDR2 SYDVKM. V lost 10 bases and J lost 0; bases outside the gene matches: 3. The CDR3 runs 13 residues. The chain is built from TRBV28 and TRBJ1-1, with TRBD1 identical over 9 bases. The source material was PBMCs. The receptor was derived from a young woman in good health and CMV-seronegative. The CDR3 reads CATGQGLNTEAFF. CDR3 nucleotides: TGTGCCACCGGACAGGGGTTGAACACTGAAGCTTTCTTT.